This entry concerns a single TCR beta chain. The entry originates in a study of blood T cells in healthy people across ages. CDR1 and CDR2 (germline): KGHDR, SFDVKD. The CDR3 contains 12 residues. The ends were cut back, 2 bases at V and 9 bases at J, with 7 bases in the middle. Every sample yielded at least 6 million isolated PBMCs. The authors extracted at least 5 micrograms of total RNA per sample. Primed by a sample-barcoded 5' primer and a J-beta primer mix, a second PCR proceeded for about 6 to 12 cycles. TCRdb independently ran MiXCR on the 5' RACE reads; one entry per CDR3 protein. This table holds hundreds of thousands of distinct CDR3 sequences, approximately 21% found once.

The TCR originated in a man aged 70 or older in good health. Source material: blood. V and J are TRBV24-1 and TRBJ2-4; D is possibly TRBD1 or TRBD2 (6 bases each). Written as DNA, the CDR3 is TGTGCCACCAGTGATTCGGGGGCCATTCAGTACTTC. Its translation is CATSDSGAIQYF.